The T cell receptor beta chain described here comes from a study of blood T cell repertoires in COVID-19 (TCRdb year 2020). In terms of the full investigation: Collaborator samples came from the United States, Italy and Spain and covered acute and convalescent phases of COVID-19. The prospective study material was composed of cDNA or gDNA derived from T cells, B-cell-depleted T cells, or PBMCs. Subjects who had been exposed to COVID-19, were actively infected with it, or had recovered from it provided the deeply sampled blood TCRbeta repertoires that made up the dataset. The repertoires were made available in a free public database intended to serve as a resource for research on the immune response to SARS-CoV-2. The samples were drawn from two sources: the first 160 participants of the ongoing ImmuneRACE study, and over 1,000 subjects contributed by 6 global collaborators. Sample metadata almost always included a de-identified subject ID, COVID-19 status, age in years and sex. Where available, HLA class I and class II types were obtained from metadata supplied by the sample provider rather than from assay-based typing. What the authors observed across the whole study: How much clinical and demographic metadata was included differed by source and by participant, and the metadata was provided uncurated.

The CDR3 starts with the cysteine, ends with the phenylalanine, and has 17 residues. CDR3 DNA is the only sequence kept; it has 51 bases, read in frame from the first base. Ends trimmed: V by 0 bases, J by 0 bases; bases unmatched to a gene: 5. The CDR1 and CDR2 encoded by the germline V gene are LGHNA and YNFKEQ. The immunoSEQ Assay, a bias-controlled multiplex PCR, was used to amplify TCRbeta CDR3 regions from genomic DNA. The authors' analysis ran thus. The number of nucleated cells in each sample was estimated from the amplification of reference gene primers within the assay. To quantify the absolute abundance of each unique TCRbeta CDR3 rearrangement, sequence reads were collapsed and filtered. For each sample, productive Simpson clonality was calculated as the square root of Simpson's diversity index over productive rearrangements. TCRdb took over this immuneACCESS table, retaining in-frame rearrangements with V and J assigned. Such tables are incomplete; in checked studies, under half of the missing clones stem from an unresolved V gene, and the remainder is unexplained. The V and J calls and the clone size are those of that table, but D and trimming were determined from the DNA. The sample table lists approximately 300,000 clones, roughly 90% of them with a count of one. The ten largest make up approximately 4.1% of the sample.

Participants in the prospective study were enrolled through a virtual design, were aged about 18 to 89 years, and lived in 24 United States geographic areas. In the prospective study, participants were assigned to cohorts based on the clinical history participants reported in a screening survey and a study questionnaire. Exposed participants were defined as having been in contact with someone with a PCR-confirmed or clinician-diagnosed COVID-19 case within 2 weeks of study entry. In the prospective study, whole blood, serum and a nasopharyngeal or oropharyngeal swab were collected from each participant by mobile phlebotomists. Over a roughly two-month period, participants in the prospective study had the option of providing additional blood draws and questionnaires. Before DNA extraction, blood samples from the prospective study were shipped at room temperature or frozen. This clone was recorded once. Its binding antigen is unknown. Base-call qualities are not available, and no considerably larger clone is one nucleotide away.

Sequenced material: PBMCs or T cells enriched from blood (not recorded which). This receptor chain uses TRBV4-2 and TRBJ2-5; a stretch of 9 junction bases matches TRBD2. The TCR originated in a woman aged 25-40 years who had been exposed to COVID-19. The sequence in DNA is TGTGCCAGCAGCCAAGAAGTAGCGGGGGACTACCAAGAGACCCAGTACTTC. This encodes CASSQEVAGDYQETQYF.